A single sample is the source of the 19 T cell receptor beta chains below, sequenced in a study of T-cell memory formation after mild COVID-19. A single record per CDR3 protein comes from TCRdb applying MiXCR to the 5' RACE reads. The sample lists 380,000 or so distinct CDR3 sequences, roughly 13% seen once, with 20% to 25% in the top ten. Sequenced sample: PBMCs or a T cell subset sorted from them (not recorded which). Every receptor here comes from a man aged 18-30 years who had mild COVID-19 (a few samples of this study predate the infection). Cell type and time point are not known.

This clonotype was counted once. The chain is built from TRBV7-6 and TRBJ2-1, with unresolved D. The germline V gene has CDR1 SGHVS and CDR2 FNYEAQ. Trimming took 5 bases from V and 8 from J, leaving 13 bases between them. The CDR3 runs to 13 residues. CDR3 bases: TGTGCCAGCAGCATCCGACGATGGGATGAGCAGTTCTTC. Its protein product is CASSIRRWDEQFF.

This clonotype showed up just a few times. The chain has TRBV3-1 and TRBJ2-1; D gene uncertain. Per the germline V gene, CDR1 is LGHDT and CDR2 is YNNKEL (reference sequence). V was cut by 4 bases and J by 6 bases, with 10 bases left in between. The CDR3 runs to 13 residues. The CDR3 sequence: CASSPPPGNEQFF. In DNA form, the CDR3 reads TGTGCCAGCAGCCCGCCTCCCGGCAATGAGCAGTTCTTC.

CDR3 nucleotide sequence: TGTGCCACCAGTGCTCGCCGGACAGGGACAGATACGCAGTATTTT. This translates into CATSARRTGTDTQYF. The chain employs TRBV24-1 and TRBJ2-3; 8 bases agree with TRBD1. There are 15 residues in the CDR3. Per germline, CDR1 KGHDR and CDR2 SFDVKD. The V and J ends lost 5 bases and 3 bases, in that order; junction bases with no gene match: 6.

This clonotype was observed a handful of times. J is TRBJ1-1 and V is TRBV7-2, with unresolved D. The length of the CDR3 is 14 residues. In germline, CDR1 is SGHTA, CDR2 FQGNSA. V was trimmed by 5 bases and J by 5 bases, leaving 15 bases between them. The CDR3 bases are TGTGCCAGCAGCGCTAAGCGGGGAGAGACTGAAGCTTTCTTT. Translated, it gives CASSAKRGETEAFF.

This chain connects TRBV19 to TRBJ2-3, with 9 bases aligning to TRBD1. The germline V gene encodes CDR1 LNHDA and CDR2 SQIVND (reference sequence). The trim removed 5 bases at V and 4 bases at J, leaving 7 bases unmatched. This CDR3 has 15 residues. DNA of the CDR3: TGTGCCAGTAGTGGAGGGACAGGGTTGGCAGATACGCAGTATTTT. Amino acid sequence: CASSGGTGLADTQYF.

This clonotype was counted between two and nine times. The CDR3 DNA reads as TGCGCCAGCAGCCTGGATGGCTCTCAGAAGACCCAGTACTTC. Residues: CASSLDGSQKTQYF. This chain uses TRBV5-1 with TRBJ2-5; D unresolved. From germline, CDR1 is SGHRS and CDR2 YFSETQ. Trimming took 4 bases from V and 6 from J, leaving 16 bases between them. This CDR3 is built from 14 residues.

The CDR3 nucleotides are TGTGCCAGCAGCCCCCCGGAGTACGGGGGGGGGACAATTTTAGGATTCTTC. Protein sequence: CASSPPEYGGGTILGFF. The chain couples TRBV7-9 to TRBJ2-1, with 8 nucleotides matching TRBD2. This CDR3 has 17 residues. The germline gives CDR1 SEHNR, CDR2 FQNEAQ (reference sequence). V shed 5 bases, J shed 16 bases, and the junction held 25 bases outside the gene matches.

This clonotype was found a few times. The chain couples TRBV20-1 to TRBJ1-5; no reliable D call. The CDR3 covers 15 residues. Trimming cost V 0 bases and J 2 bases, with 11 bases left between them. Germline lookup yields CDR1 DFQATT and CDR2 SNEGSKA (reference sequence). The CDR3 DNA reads TGCAGTGCTAGAGATCGTTCGTATGGCAATCAGCCCCAGCATTTT. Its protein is CSARDRSYGNQPQHF.

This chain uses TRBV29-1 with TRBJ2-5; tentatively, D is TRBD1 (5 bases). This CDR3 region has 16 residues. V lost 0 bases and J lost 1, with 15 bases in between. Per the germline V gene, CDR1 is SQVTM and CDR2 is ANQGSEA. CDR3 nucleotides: TGCAGCGTTGAAGATCTCGGTCATGGGGCCCAAGAGACCCAGTACTTC. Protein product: CSVEDLGHGAQETQYF.

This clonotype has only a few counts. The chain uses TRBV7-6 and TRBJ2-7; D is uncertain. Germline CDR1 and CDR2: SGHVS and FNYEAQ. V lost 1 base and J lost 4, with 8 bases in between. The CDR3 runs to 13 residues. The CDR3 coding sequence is TGTGCCAGCAGCTTAGGGACGGAATACGAGCAGTACTTC. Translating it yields CASSLGTEYEQYF.

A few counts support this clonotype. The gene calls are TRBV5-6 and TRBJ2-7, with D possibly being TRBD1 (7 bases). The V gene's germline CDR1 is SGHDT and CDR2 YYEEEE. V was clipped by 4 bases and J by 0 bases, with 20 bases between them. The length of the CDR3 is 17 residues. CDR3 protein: CASSTRAQGRLSYEQYF. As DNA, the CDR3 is TGTGCCAGCAGCACACGGGCACAGGGGAGGCTCTCCTACGAGCAGTACTTC. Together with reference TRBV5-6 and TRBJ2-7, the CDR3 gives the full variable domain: DAGVTQSPTHLIKTRGQQVTLRCSPKSGHDTVSWYQQALGQGPQFIFQYYEEEERQRGNFPDRFSGHQFPNYSSELNVNALLLGDSALYLCASSTRAQGRLSYEQYFGPGTRLTVT.

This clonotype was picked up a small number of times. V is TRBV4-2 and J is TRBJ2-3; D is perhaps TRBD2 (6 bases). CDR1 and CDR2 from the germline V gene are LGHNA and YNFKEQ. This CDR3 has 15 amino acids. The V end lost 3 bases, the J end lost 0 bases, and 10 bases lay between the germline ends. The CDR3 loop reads CASSQDGGSTDTQYF. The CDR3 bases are TGTGCCAGCAGCCAGGACGGGGGTAGCACAGATACGCAGTATTTT.

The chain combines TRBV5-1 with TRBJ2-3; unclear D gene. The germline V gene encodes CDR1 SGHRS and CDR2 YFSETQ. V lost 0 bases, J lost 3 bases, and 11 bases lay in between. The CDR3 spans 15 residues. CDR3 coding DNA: TGCGCCAGCAGCTTGGTTGCCCAGGAGACAGATACGCAGTATTTT. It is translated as CASSLVAQETDTQYF.

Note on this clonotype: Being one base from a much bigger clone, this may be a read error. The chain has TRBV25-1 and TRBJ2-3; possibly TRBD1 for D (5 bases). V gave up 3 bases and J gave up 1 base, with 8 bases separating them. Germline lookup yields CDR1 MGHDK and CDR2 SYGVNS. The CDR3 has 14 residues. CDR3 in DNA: TGTGCCAGCAGTGACACCAGGGGCACAGATACGCAGTATTTT. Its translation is CASSDTRGTDTQYF.

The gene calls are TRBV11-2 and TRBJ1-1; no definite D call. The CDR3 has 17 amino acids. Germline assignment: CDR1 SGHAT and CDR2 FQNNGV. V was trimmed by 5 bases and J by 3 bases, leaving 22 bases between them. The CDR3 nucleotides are TGTGCCAGCAGCCTCGACGCGGACTCCGCTGGGGACACTGAAGCTTTCTTT. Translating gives CASSLDADSAGDTEAFF.

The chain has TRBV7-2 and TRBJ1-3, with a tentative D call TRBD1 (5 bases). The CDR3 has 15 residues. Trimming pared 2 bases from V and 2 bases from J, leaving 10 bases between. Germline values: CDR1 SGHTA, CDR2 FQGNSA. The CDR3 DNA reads TGTGCCAGCAGCTTACAGGGAGGGACTGGAAACACCATATATTTT. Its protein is CASSLQGGTGNTIYF.

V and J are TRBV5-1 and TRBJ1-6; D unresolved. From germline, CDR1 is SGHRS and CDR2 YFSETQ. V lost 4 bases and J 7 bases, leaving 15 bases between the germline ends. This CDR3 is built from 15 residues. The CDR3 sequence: CASSQQLADNSPLHF. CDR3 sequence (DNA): TGCGCCAGCAGCCAACAGCTAGCAGACAATTCACCCCTCCACTTT. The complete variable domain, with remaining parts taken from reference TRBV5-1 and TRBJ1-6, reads KAGVTQTPRYLIKTRGQQVTLSCSPISGHRSVSWYQQTPGQGLQFLFEYFSETQRNKGNFPGRFSGRQFSNSRSEMNVSTLELGDSALYLCASSQQLADNSPLHFGNGTRLTVT.

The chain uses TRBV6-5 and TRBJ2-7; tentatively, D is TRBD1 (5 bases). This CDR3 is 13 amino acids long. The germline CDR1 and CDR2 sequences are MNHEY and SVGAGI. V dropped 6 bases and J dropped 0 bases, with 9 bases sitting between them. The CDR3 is CASSQGSSYEQYV. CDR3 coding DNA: TGTGCCAGCAGCCAGGGCAGCTCCTACGAGCAGTACGTC.

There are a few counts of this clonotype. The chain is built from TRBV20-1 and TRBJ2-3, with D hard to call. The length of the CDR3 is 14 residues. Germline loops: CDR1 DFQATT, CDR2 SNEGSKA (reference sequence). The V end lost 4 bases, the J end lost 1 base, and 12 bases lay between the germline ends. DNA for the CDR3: TGCAGTGCTAAGACCGGGCGCGGCACAGATACGCAGTATTTT. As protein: CSAKTGRGTDTQYF.